Below are 25 T cell receptor beta chains sequenced from a single sample in a study of blood T cell repertoires in COVID-19. Repertoires were generated with immunoSEQ multiplex PCR, while TCRdb's copy carries only in-frame clones and drops some. The table records about 210,000 clones, 65% to 85% of them present only once. Specimen: peripheral blood. The origin of the receptors is a woman aged 45-60 years with acute or convalescent COVID-19.

V gene TRBV20-1 combines with J gene TRBJ1-1; D is possibly TRBD1 (5 bases). In germline, CDR1 is DFQATT, CDR2 SNEGSKA (reference sequence). The CDR3 runs to 14 residues. V lost 3 bases, J lost 3 bases, and 14 bases lay in between. CDR3 in amino acids: CSASPGPPDTEAFF. The CDR3 coding sequence is TGCAGTGCTAGTCCAGGGCCCCCCGACACTGAAGCTTTCTTT.

The V call is TRBV20-1, the J call TRBJ2-2, with unresolved D. Germline V CDR1 and CDR2: DFQATT, SNEGSKA (reference sequence). V dropped 3 bases and J dropped 4 bases, with 6 bases sitting between them. This CDR3 has 12 amino acids. CDR3 sequence (DNA): TGCAGTGCTAGTCGCAGCACCGGGGAGCTGTTTTTT. As protein: CSASRSTGELFF.

This sequence joins TRBV19 and TRBJ1-1; no definite D call. V was clipped by 7 bases and J by 4 bases, with 16 bases between them. The CDR3 contains 14 residues. Germline CDR1 LNHDA, CDR2 SQIVND (reference sequence). The CDR3 nucleotides are TGTGCCAGTAAATCAGGCCAAGCCAGCACTGAAGCTTTCTTT. It translates to CASKSGQASTEAFF.

V and J are TRBV19 and TRBJ1-1; D perhaps matches TRBD1 (5 bases). The CDR3 contains 12 residues. The V gene lost 3 bases and the J gene lost 8 bases, with 10 bases spanning the gap. Germline V gene lookup returns CDR1 LNHDA and CDR2 SQIVND (reference sequence). The CDR3 nucleotides read TGTGCCAGTAGTATTCGGGGGGACGAAGCTTTCTTT. Protein sequence: CASSIRGDEAFF.

The chain uses TRBV19 and TRBJ2-4; TRBD1 aligns across 9 bases. Germline assignment: CDR1 LNHDA and CDR2 SQIVND (reference sequence). Germline trimming cut 3 bases from V and 7 bases from J; bases unmatched to any gene: 13. The CDR3 is 17 amino acids. The chain's CDR3 is CASSIQTGGTWSNIQYF. DNA for the CDR3: TGTGCCAGTAGTATCCAGACAGGGGGTACGTGGTCGAACATTCAGTACTTC.

The rearrangement uses TRBV19 and TRBJ2-1; TRBD2 might be the D (6 bases). V was pared by 10 bases and J by 7 bases, with 14 bases between. CDR1 and CDR2 from the germline V gene are LNHDA and SQIVND (reference sequence). The CDR3 has 12 amino acids. Here the CDR3 DNA reads TGTGCCACTTGGACGGGGAGGAATGAGCAGTTCTTC. Translating gives CATWTGRNEQFF. The full variable domain, completed using reference TRBV19 and TRBJ2-1, is DGGITQSPKYLFRKEGQNVTLSCEQNLNHDAMYWYRQDPGQGLRLIYYSQIVNDFQKGDIAEGYSVSREKKESFPLTVTSAQKNPTAFYLCATWTGRNEQFFGPGTRLTVL.

The chain carries TRBV15 and TRBJ2-1; D gene uncertain. The CDR3 runs to 12 residues. V was cut by 5 bases and J by 12 bases, with 14 bases left in between. Germline CDR1 LNHNV, CDR2 YYDKDF (reference sequence). CDR3 amino acids: CATSASVNPQFF. The CDR3, as DNA: TGTGCCACCAGCGCATCGGTCAATCCGCAGTTCTTC.

The chain employs TRBV10-1 and TRBJ2-5, with 12 bases identical to TRBD2. The CDR3 length is 18 residues. The germline V gene has CDR1 WNHNN and CDR2 SYGVQD (reference sequence). Trimming at V came to 2 bases and at J to 1 base, leaving 8 bases not matched to a gene. This CDR3 is CASSEGTSGSVSQETQYF. CDR3 DNA: TGCGCCAGCAGTGAGGGGACTAGCGGGTCCGTGTCCCAAGAGACCCAGTACTTC.

The chain combines TRBV27 with TRBJ2-1, with TRBD2 matching 9 bases. CDR3 length: 15 residues. The J segment lost 4 bases and the V segment lost 8 bases, leaving 9 bases of the junction unmatched. Germline values: CDR1 MNHEY, CDR2 SMNVEV (reference sequence). CDR3 DNA: TGTGCCAGCGGAAGAGCGGGAGGCCTTTACAATGAGCAGTTCTTC. It codes for CASGRAGGLYNEQFF.

This chain joins TRBV4-1 and TRBJ2-3; maybe TRBD1 (6 bases). Trimming removed 0 bases from V and 10 bases from J, with 11 bases in between. The germline V gene encodes CDR1 MGHRA and CDR2 YSYEKL. The CDR3 consists of 13 residues. CDR3 sequence (DNA): TGCGCCAGCAGCCAAGATGGGACACGTGCGCAGTATTTT. Protein product: CASSQDGTRAQYF.

The chain has TRBV29-1 and TRBJ2-7, with 15 bases aligning to TRBD2. CDR1 and CDR2 from the germline V gene are SQVTM and ANQGSEA. Trimming cost V 6 bases and J 3 bases; bases outside gene matches: 3. The length of the CDR3 is 14 residues. The CDR3 loop is CSVGTSGRNYEQYF. The CDR3 DNA is TGCAGCGTAGGGACTAGCGGGAGGAACTACGAGCAGTACTTC.

The CDR3 nucleotides are TGTGCCATCAGGTCTAGCGGGGTGAACACCGGGGAGCTGTTTTTT. It translates to CAIRSSGVNTGELFF. The V gene is TRBV10-3, the J gene TRBJ2-2, with TRBD2 matching 9 bases. Trimming took 6 bases from V and 1 from J; bases not matched to a gene: 3. Germline V CDR1 and CDR2: ENHRY, SYGVKD. There are 15 residues in the CDR3.

The V call is TRBV27, the J call TRBJ2-1; 14 positions match TRBD2. V lost 0 bases to trimming and J lost 9 bases; unmatched junction nucleotides: 4. CDR1 is MNHEY and CDR2 is SMNVEV in the germline V gene (reference sequence). The CDR3 consists of 16 residues. CDR3 DNA: TGTGCCAGCAGTTTATCTGGGACTAGCGGGAGAAGTGAGCAGTTCTTC. Translation: CASSLSGTSGRSEQFF.

This rearrangement joins TRBV3-1 (or the pseudogene TRBV3-2) to TRBJ1-4; no reliable D call. The CDR3 has 13 amino acids. Germline loops: CDR1 LGHDT, CDR2 YNNKEL (reference sequence). Between the trimmed V and J ends, which lost 4 bases and 4 bases, there was a span of 7 bases. CDR3 DNA sequence: TGTGCCAGCAGCCGACGGGGTAATGAAAAACTGTTTTTT. It codes for CASSRRGNEKLFF.

V usage is TRBV27 and J usage is TRBJ1-2, with 7 bases matching TRBD1. With V trimmed by 6 bases and J by 5 bases, 12 bases remained unmatched. The CDR3 totals 15 residues. Germline assignment: CDR1 MNHEY and CDR2 SMNVEV (reference sequence). The CDR3 DNA follows: TGTGCCAGCAGGCCCGACAGGGCAAATCCTTATGGCTACACCTTC. Translating gives CASRPDRANPYGYTF.

This sequence joins TRBV20-1 and TRBJ2-3, with D possibly matching TRBD2 (6 bases). The CDR3 has 16 residues. From germline, CDR1 is DFQATT and CDR2 SNEGSKA (reference sequence). V was shortened by 3 bases and J by 0 bases, with 16 bases between the two germline ends. The CDR3 coding sequence is TGCAGTGCTAGTAATCGGCGGAGGGCTAGCACAGATACGCAGTATTTT. This translates into CSASNRRRASTDTQYF.

This chain uses TRBV19 with TRBJ2-1, with 8 nucleotides matching TRBD2. The CDR3 covers 13 residues. V shed 3 bases and J 7 bases; nucleotides not matched to a gene: 2. CDR1 and CDR2 (germline): LNHDA, SQIVND (reference sequence). This CDR3 is CASSIASGNEQFF. For the CDR3, the DNA is TGTGCCAGTAGTATTGCTAGCGGGAATGAGCAGTTCTTC. Based on the CDR3 plus reference TRBV19 and TRBJ2-1, the full variable domain is DGGITQSPKYLFRKEGQNVTLSCEQNLNHDAMYWYRQDPGQGLRLIYYSQIVNDFQKGDIAEGYSVSREKKESFPLTVTSAQKNPTAFYLCASSIASGNEQFFGPGTRLTVL.

The rearrangement uses TRBV7-2 and TRBJ2-3; the D gene is possibly TRBD2 (6 bases). This CDR3 spans 15 amino acids. V was pared by 1 base and J by 3 bases, with 11 bases between. Germline CDR1 and CDR2: SGHTA and FQGNSA. CDR3 in DNA: TGTGCCAGCAGCTTAGTAGGTGGGGGGACAGATACGCAGTATTTT. This codes for CASSLVGGGTDTQYF. The variable domain in full, completed from reference TRBV7-2 and TRBJ2-3, reads GAGVSQSPSNKVTEKGKDVELRCDPISGHTALYWYRQSLGQGLEFLIYFQGNSAPDKSGLPSDRFSAERTGGSVSTLTIQRTQQEDSAVYLCASSLVGGGTDTQYFGPGTRLTVL.

The V and J genes are TRBV4-1 and TRBJ1-6; 8 positions agree with TRBD1. This CDR3 is built from 14 residues. CDR1 and CDR2 from the germline V gene are MGHRA and YSYEKL. The V segment lost 0 bases and the J segment 10 bases; nucleotides outside the gene matches: 2. CDR3 DNA: TGCGCCAGCAGCCAAGAGACAGGGGTGTCACCCCTCCACTTT. Translating gives CASSQETGVSPLHF.

About this clone itself: Other DNA sequences in this specimen translate into the identical CDR3. V usage is TRBV11-3 and J usage is TRBJ2-1, with 16 bases identical to TRBD2. The J segment lost 9 bases and the V segment lost 1 base, leaving 3 bases of the junction unmatched. CDR1 and CDR2 (germline): SGHNT, YENEEA. This CDR3 comprises 16 residues. CDR3 bases: TGTGCCAGCAGCTTAGCTGGGACTAGCGGGAGGGGTGAGCAGTTCTTC. This gives the protein CASSLAGTSGRGEQFF.

This clone showed up just once. The chain uses TRBV2 and TRBJ2-1; the match to TRBD1 covers 8 bases. Germline CDR1 is SNHLY and CDR2 is FYNNEI. The CDR3 has 15 residues. The ends lost 7 bases at V and 7 bases at J; junction bases unmatched: 12. The CDR3 nucleotides read TGTGCCAGCACCACACCGAGACAGGGGATAAATGAGCAGTTCTTC. Its translation: CASTTPRQGINEQFF.

On this clone itself: The junction and the germline gene differ at one end; a read error may be behind it. The V call is TRBV7-7, the J call TRBJ2-2, with 13 bases lining up with TRBD2. The CDR3 sequence is 20 residues long. Germline CDR1 and CDR2: SSHAT and FNYEAQ (reference sequence). The CDR3 DNA is TGTGCTAGCAGCTTAGCAAGCCGACGGACTAGCGGGAGTAACACCGGGGAGCTGTTTTTT. This translates into CASSLASRRTSGSNTGELFF.

The chain is built from TRBV19 and TRBJ1-5, with TRBD1 identical over 7 bases. This CDR3 is built from 18 residues. With 4 bases clipped from V and 2 bases from J, the junction kept 14 bases outside the gene matches. Germline V lookup: CDR1 LNHDA, CDR2 SQIVND (reference sequence). CDR3: CASSTALRATGGNQPQHF. The CDR3 DNA follows: TGTGCCAGTAGTACTGCGCTAAGGGCAACAGGGGGCAATCAGCCCCAGCATTTT.

This clone occurred once. The chain uses TRBV10-3 and TRBJ1-2, with TRBD1 matching 8 bases. The CDR3 is 13 residues long. Germline V gene sequence: CDR1 ENHRY, CDR2 SYGVKD. With V trimmed by 10 bases and J by 6 bases, 10 bases remained unmatched. CDR3 region: CATLGQGEDGYTF. CDR3 coding DNA: TGTGCCACCCTAGGACAGGGAGAGGATGGCTACACCTTC.

J is TRBJ2-3 and V is TRBV18; tentative D call: TRBD1 (6 bases). V dropped 5 bases and J dropped 0 bases, with 12 bases sitting between them. The CDR3 totals 15 residues. Germline V gene lookup returns CDR1 KGHSH and CDR2 LQKENI. The CDR3 nucleotides read TGTGCCAGCTCATTGGGACAAGGTAGCACAGATACGCAGTATTTT. As protein: CASSLGQGSTDTQYF.